This is a list of T cell receptor beta chains from one sample in a study of OX40 agonist ivuxolimab in advanced cancers. This table comes from immunoSEQ multiplex PCR, and its TCRdb copy is limited to in-frame clones, with some not included. The data show under 65,000 clones, less than 95% seen once. This specimen consisted of CD4+ or CD8+ T cells sorted from blood, obtained in a trial of the OX40 agonist ivuxolimab. The origin of the receptors is an adult with an advanced solid tumor such as melanoma, head and neck, liver or kidney cancer. Each CDR3 is given with its conserved first and last residue. Each record gives: clone size, V gene, J gene, D gene, CDR3 protein, CDR3 DNA. D genes are given only for firm matches. Size is stated for part of the rows, as once, few or many counts, or as a class when the clone is expanded.

clone_size: NA; v_call: TRBV20-1; j_call: TRBJ1-1; d_call: NA; cdr3_aa: CSASLSTEAFF; cdr3_nt: TGCAGTGCTAGTTTGTCCACTGAAGCTTTCTTT
clone_size: NA; v_call: TRBV4-2; j_call: TRBJ2-7; d_call: TRBD2; cdr3_aa: CASSQGLAGDEQYF; cdr3_nt: TGTGCCAGCAGCCAAGGGCTAGCGGGAGACGAGCAGTACTTC
clone_size: NA; v_call: TRBV6-5; j_call: TRBJ1-1; d_call: NA; cdr3_aa: CASRTNTEAFF; cdr3_nt: TGTGCCAGCAGAACAAACACTGAAGCTTTCTTT
clone_size: NA; v_call: TRBV19; j_call: TRBJ1-5; d_call: NA; cdr3_aa: CASSILAGRFGVSQPQHF; cdr3_nt: TGTGCCAGTAGTATATTAGCCGGGCGGTTCGGGGTATCGCAGCCCCAGCATTTT
clone_size: NA; v_call: TRBV10-1; j_call: TRBJ2-7; d_call: NA; cdr3_aa: CASIIGTYEQYF; cdr3_nt: TGCGCCAGCATAATCGGTACCTACGAGCAGTACTTC
clone_size: NA; v_call: TRBV4-3; j_call: TRBJ2-7; d_call: TRBD1; cdr3_aa: CASSPEGPGLQGGKVEQYF; cdr3_nt: TGCGCCAGCAGCCCGGAAGGCCCGGGCCTACAGGGGGGTAAGGTCGAGCAGTACTTC
clone_size: once; v_call: TRBV9; j_call: TRBJ2-5; d_call: NA; cdr3_aa: CASSPSPETQYF; cdr3_nt: TGTGCCAGCAGCCCCTCCCCGGAGACCCAGTACTTC
clone_size: NA; v_call: TRBV6-1; j_call: TRBJ2-7; d_call: NA; cdr3_aa: CASSYVLYEQYF; cdr3_nt: TGTGCCAGCAGTTATGTGCTTTACGAGCAGTACTTC
clone_size: NA; v_call: TRBV5-4; j_call: TRBJ1-1; d_call: NA; cdr3_aa: CASSTWTATEAFF; cdr3_nt: TGTGCCAGCAGCACATGGACGGCCACTGAAGCTTTCTTT
clone_size: NA; v_call: TRBV29-1; j_call: TRBJ2-7; d_call: NA; cdr3_aa: CSVAGGEYEQYF; cdr3_nt: TGCAGCGTTGCCGGGGGCGAGTACGAGCAGTACTTC
clone_size: NA; v_call: TRBV6-1; j_call: TRBJ1-5; d_call: NA; cdr3_aa: CASSEATEGYQPQHF; cdr3_nt: TGTGCCAGCAGTGAAGCAACCGAGGGGTACCAGCCCCAGCATTTT
clone_size: once; v_call: TRBV15; j_call: TRBJ1-5; d_call: TRBD1; cdr3_aa: CATSSGQGSYNQPQHF; cdr3_nt: TGTGCCACCAGCAGTGGACAGGGGTCCTACAATCAGCCCCAGCATTTT
clone_size: NA; v_call: TRBV28; j_call: TRBJ2-3; d_call: TRBD2; cdr3_aa: CASSLLGLAGDTDTQYF; cdr3_nt: TGTGCCAGCAGTTTATTAGGACTAGCGGGAGACACAGATACGCAGTATTTT
clone_size: NA; v_call: TRBV29-1; j_call: TRBJ2-1; d_call: NA; cdr3_aa: CSVEKLGVAANNEQFF; cdr3_nt: TGCAGCGTTGAAAAATTAGGGGTAGCGGCTAACAATGAGCAGTTCTTC
clone_size: NA; v_call: TRBV4-1; j_call: TRBJ2-7; d_call: NA; cdr3_aa: CASSQGYPLMGEQYF; cdr3_nt: TGCGCCAGCAGCCAAGGATATCCCTTAATGGGGGAGCAGTACTTC
clone_size: once; v_call: TRBV10-1; j_call: TRBJ2-3; d_call: TRBD2; cdr3_aa: CASITSGRLSPDTQYF; cdr3_nt: TGCGCCAGCATCACTAGCGGGAGACTGAGCCCAGATACGCAGTATTTT
clone_size: NA; v_call: TRBV9; j_call: TRBJ2-7; d_call: TRBD1; cdr3_aa: CASSGGTVSYEQYF; cdr3_nt: TGTGCCAGCAGCGGAGGGACAGTGTCCTACGAGCAGTACTTC
clone_size: NA; v_call: TRBV15; j_call: TRBJ1-5; d_call: NA; cdr3_aa: CATSRDWTDSNQPQHF; cdr3_nt: TGTGCCACCAGCAGAGACTGGACGGATAGCAATCAGCCCCAGCATTTT
clone_size: NA; v_call: TRBV7-9; j_call: TRBJ2-7; d_call: NA; cdr3_aa: CASRRGPEQYF; cdr3_nt: TGTGCCAGCAGAAGAGGACCCGAGCAGTACTTC
clone_size: NA; v_call: TRBV9; j_call: TRBJ2-5; d_call: NA; cdr3_aa: CASSVGLGDRWETQYF; cdr3_nt: TGTGCCAGCAGCGTAGGCCTAGGGGACCGCTGGGAGACCCAGTACTTC
clone_size: NA; v_call: TRBV6-6; j_call: TRBJ1-4; d_call: NA; cdr3_aa: CASSYAGPGNEKLFF; cdr3_nt: TGTGCCAGCAGTTACGCAGGGCCGGGGAATGAAAAACTGTTTTTT
clone_size: NA; v_call: TRBV19; j_call: TRBJ2-1; d_call: NA; cdr3_aa: CASSIRDLSYNEQFF; cdr3_nt: TGTGCCAGTAGTATTCGGGACCTCTCCTACAATGAGCAGTTCTTC
clone_size: NA; v_call: TRBV15; j_call: TRBJ1-2; d_call: TRBD1; cdr3_aa: CATSRGTGGDYGYTF; cdr3_nt: TGTGCCACCAGCAGGGGGACAGGGGGCGACTATGGCTACACCTTC
clone_size: NA; v_call: TRBV7-9; j_call: TRBJ1-1; d_call: NA; cdr3_aa: CASTSGGTEAFF; cdr3_nt: TGTGCCAGCACCTCTGGGGGCACTGAAGCTTTCTTT
clone_size: NA; v_call: TRBV5-8; j_call: TRBJ2-5; d_call: NA; cdr3_aa: CASSFEGGETQYF; cdr3_nt: TGTGCCAGCAGCTTCGAGGGGGGAGAGACCCAGTACTTC
clone_size: NA; v_call: TRBV10-3; j_call: TRBJ2-1; d_call: NA; cdr3_aa: CAISAESSYNEQFF; cdr3_nt: TGTGCCATCAGTGCGGAGAGCTCCTACAATGAGCAGTTCTTC
clone_size: NA; v_call: TRBV7-2; j_call: TRBJ2-2; d_call: NA; cdr3_aa: CASSLTYGELFF; cdr3_nt: TGTGCCAGCAGCTTAACTTACGGGGAGCTGTTTTTT
clone_size: NA; v_call: TRBV7-9; j_call: TRBJ2-7; d_call: TRBD1; cdr3_aa: CASSLEGQGFYEQYF; cdr3_nt: TGTGCCAGCAGCTTAGAGGGACAGGGATTCTACGAGCAGTACTTC
clone_size: NA; v_call: TRBV5-6; j_call: TRBJ2-7; d_call: NA; cdr3_aa: CASSLVDSSYEQYF; cdr3_nt: TGTGCCAGCAGCTTAGTTGACAGCTCCTACGAGCAGTACTTC
clone_size: NA; v_call: TRBV6-5; j_call: TRBJ2-7; d_call: NA; cdr3_aa: CASSYSGGTYEQYF; cdr3_nt: TGTGCCAGCAGTTACTCGGGGGGAACCTACGAGCAGTACTTC
clone_size: NA; v_call: TRBV19; j_call: TRBJ1-5; d_call: TRBD1; cdr3_aa: CASSMLGQGLNQPQHF; cdr3_nt: TGTGCCAGTAGTATGTTGGGACAGGGCCTCAATCAGCCCCAGCATTTT
clone_size: NA; v_call: TRBV7-9; j_call: TRBJ1-5; d_call: NA; cdr3_aa: CASSLGFGGFNQPQHF; cdr3_nt: TGTGCCAGCAGCCTAGGATTTGGGGGTTTTAATCAGCCCCAGCATTTT
clone_size: NA; v_call: TRBV28; j_call: TRBJ1-2; d_call: NA; cdr3_aa: CASIPWGDSWYGYTF; cdr3_nt: TGTGCCAGCATCCCTTGGGGGGACTCTTGGTATGGCTACACCTTC